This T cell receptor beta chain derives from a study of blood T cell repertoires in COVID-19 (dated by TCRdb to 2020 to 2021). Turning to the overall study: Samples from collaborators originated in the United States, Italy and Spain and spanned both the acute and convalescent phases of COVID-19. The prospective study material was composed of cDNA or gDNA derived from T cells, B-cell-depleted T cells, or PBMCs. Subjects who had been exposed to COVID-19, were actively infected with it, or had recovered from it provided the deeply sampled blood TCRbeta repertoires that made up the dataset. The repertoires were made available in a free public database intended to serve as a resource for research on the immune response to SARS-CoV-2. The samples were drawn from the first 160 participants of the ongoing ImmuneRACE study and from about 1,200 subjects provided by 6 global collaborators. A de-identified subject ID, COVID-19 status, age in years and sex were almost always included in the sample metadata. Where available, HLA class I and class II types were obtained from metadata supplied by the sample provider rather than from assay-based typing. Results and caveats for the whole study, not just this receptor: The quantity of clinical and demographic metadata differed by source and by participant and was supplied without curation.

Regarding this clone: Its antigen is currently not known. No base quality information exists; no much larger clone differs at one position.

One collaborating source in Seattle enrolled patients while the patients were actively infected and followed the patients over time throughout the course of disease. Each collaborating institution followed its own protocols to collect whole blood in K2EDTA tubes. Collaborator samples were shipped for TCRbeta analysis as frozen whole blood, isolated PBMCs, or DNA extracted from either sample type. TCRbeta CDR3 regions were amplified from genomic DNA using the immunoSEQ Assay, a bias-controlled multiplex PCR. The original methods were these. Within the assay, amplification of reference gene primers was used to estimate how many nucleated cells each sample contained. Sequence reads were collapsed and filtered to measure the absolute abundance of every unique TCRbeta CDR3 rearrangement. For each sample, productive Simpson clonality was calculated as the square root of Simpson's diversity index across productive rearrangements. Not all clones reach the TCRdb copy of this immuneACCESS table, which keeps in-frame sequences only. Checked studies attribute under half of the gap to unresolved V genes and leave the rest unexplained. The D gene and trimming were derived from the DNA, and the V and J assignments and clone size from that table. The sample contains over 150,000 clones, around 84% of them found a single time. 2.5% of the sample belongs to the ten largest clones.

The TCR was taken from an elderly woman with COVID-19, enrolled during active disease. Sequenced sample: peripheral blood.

The CDR3: CASSNFLTDTQYF. The nucleotides are TGTGCCAGCTCTAACTTTTTGACAGATACGCAGTATTTT. The rearranged chain carries TRBV14 and TRBJ2-3; the D gene lacks a confident call. The CDR3, from cysteine to phenylalanine, totals 13 residues. Of all the DNA, just the CDR3 is kept, 39 bases in frame from base 1. CDR1 and CDR2, per the germline V gene, are SGHDN and FVKESK. V is clipped by 8 bases and J by 3 bases, and the sequence between their germline boundaries is 12 bases long.